The 27 T cell receptor beta chains in this list originate from one sample, sequenced in a study of technical replicates of blood from a handful of donors. This table comes from immunoSEQ multiplex PCR, and its TCRdb copy is limited to in-frame clones, with some not included. Here the sample spans about 84,000 clones, 98% being singletons. The sequenced sample was T cells isolated from PBMCs. These receptors originate from a human donor in good health.

The rearrangement joins TRBV7-9 to TRBJ1-2; D is ambiguous. CDR3 length: 16 amino acids. The V gene's germline CDR1 is SEHNR and CDR2 FQNEAQ (reference sequence). V dropped 1 base and J dropped 5 bases, with 17 bases sitting between them. In DNA, the CDR3 is TGTGCCAGCAGCTTAGATTCCTGGTACAATGCATATGGCTACACCTTC. It codes for CASSLDSWYNAYGYTF. Complete variable domain (other parts from reference TRBV7-9 and TRBJ1-2): DTGVSQNPRHKITKRGQNVTFRCDPISEHNRLYWYRQTLGQGPEFLTYFQNEAQLEKSRLLSDRFSAERPKGSFSTLEIQRTEQGDSAMYLCASSLDSWYNAYGYTFGSGTRLTVV.

This clone occurred once. The V call is TRBV2, the J call TRBJ2-1, with D maybe TRBD1 (5 bases). This CDR3 has 18 amino acids. The V gene lost 2 bases and the J gene lost 0 bases, with 17 bases spanning the gap. Germline CDR1 and CDR2: SNHLY and FYNNEI. CDR3 sequence (DNA): TGTGCCAGCAGTGAACCAGAACTCAGGGCCAGCTCCTACAATGAGCAGTTCTTC. Translation gives CASSEPELRASSYNEQFF.

The chain is built from TRBV6-1 and TRBJ2-5; 11 bases match TRBD2. In germline, CDR1 is MNHNS, CDR2 SASEGT. The CDR3 has 14 residues. The J segment lost 7 bases and the V segment lost 4 bases, leaving 5 bases of the junction unmatched. The CDR3 loop reads CASSVMTSGVTQYF. In nucleotides, the CDR3 is TGTGCCAGCAGTGTCATGACTAGCGGGGTGACCCAGTACTTC.

This chain joins TRBV5-4 and TRBJ1-2; 9 positions agree with TRBD1. Germline loops: CDR1 SGHNT, CDR2 YYREEE (reference sequence). V dropped 5 bases and J dropped 8; count of bases not matched to a gene: 4. The CDR3 length is 12 residues. This chain's CDR3 is CASRGTGTGYTF. The CDR3 bases are TGTGCCAGCAGGGGGACAGGGACCGGCTACACCTTC.

This chain uses TRBV13 with TRBJ1-1, with D hard to call. Germline lookup yields CDR1 PRHDT and CDR2 FYEKMQ (reference sequence). The V and J ends lost 5 bases and 0 bases respectively, with 16 bases between them. CDR3 length: 16 amino acids. As DNA, the CDR3 is TGTGCCAGCAGCATAAGCTTATACGGGGTGAACACTGAAGCTTTCTTT. Residues: CASSISLYGVNTEAFF.

The chain couples TRBV6-5 to TRBJ2-7; possibly TRBD2 for D (6 bases). The CDR3 is 13 amino acids. The V gene's germline CDR1 is MNHEY and CDR2 SVGAGI. The V gene lost 4 bases and the J gene lost 6 bases, with 13 bases spanning the gap. DNA for the CDR3: TGTGCCAGCAGTTCCTTGCCCGGGGGCGAGCAGTACTTC. This codes for CASSSLPGGEQYF.

The chain has TRBV5-4 and TRBJ1-2; maybe TRBD1 (5 bases). Germline values: CDR1 SGHNT, CDR2 YYREEE (reference sequence). Trimming stripped 4 bases from V and 5 bases from J, with 21 bases between. This CDR3 comprises 16 residues. CDR3 sequence reads: CASSPTGRGGGYGYTF. The CDR3 DNA is TGTGCCAGCAGCCCCACGGGGCGTGGCGGGGGATATGGCTACACCTTC.

The chain has TRBV10-3 and TRBJ2-2; weak D call: TRBD1 (6 bases). CDR1 and CDR2 (germline): ENHRY, SYGVKD. Trimming removed 3 bases from V and 6 bases from J, with 17 bases in between. The CDR3 has 16 residues. The CDR3 protein is CAISDYSRQGPGELFF. CDR3 coding DNA: TGTGCCATCAGTGATTACTCAAGGCAGGGGCCCGGGGAGCTGTTTTTT.

This clone appeared a few times. Here the CDR3 DNA reads TGTGCCAGCAGAGGACTAGCGGGGGGGGAATCCGGTGAGACCCAGTACTTC. Protein product: CASRGLAGGESGETQYF. V usage is TRBV7-9 and J usage is TRBJ2-5, with 15 bases aligning to TRBD2. The ends lost 6 bases at V and 5 bases at J; junction bases unmatched: 10. The CDR3 sequence is 17 residues long. Germline CDR1 SEHNR, CDR2 FQNEAQ (reference sequence). The whole variable domain, filled in from reference TRBV7-9 and TRBJ2-5, reads DTGVSQNPRHKITKRGQNVTFRCDPISEHNRLYWYRQTLGQGPEFLTYFQNEAQLEKSRLLSDRFSAERPKGSFSTLEIQRTEQGDSAMYLCASRGLAGGESGETQYFGPGTRLLVL.

V usage is TRBV6-1 and J usage is TRBJ2-1, with a possible D match to TRBD1 (7 bases). The CDR3 length is 19 residues. The V and J ends lost 4 bases and 0 bases respectively, with 22 bases between them. Germline loops: CDR1 MNHNS, CDR2 SASEGT. The CDR3 is CASSAGGTASWGSYNEQFF. The CDR3 bases are TGTGCCAGCAGTGCCGGAGGGACAGCCTCTTGGGGCTCCTACAATGAGCAGTTCTTC.

This clone appeared once. The chain employs TRBV5-5 and TRBJ2-2, with 9 bases that match TRBD2. Per germline, CDR1 SGHKS and CDR2 YYEKEE (reference sequence). With 4 bases clipped from V and 3 bases from J, the junction kept 7 bases outside the gene matches. There are 16 residues in the CDR3. DNA of the CDR3: TGTGCCAGCAGCCTGTCCGGGACTAGCTACACCGGGGAGCTGTTTTTT. It translates to CASSLSGTSYTGELFF.

This sequence joins TRBV7-3 and TRBJ1-2; D perhaps matches TRBD1 (5 bases). Germline CDR1 and CDR2: SGHTA and FQGTGA. The CDR3 loop spans 15 amino acids. Between the trimmed V and J ends, which lost 5 bases and 0 bases, there was a span of 13 bases. CDR3 in amino acids: CASSHGAGPNYGYTF. CDR3 nucleotide sequence: TGTGCCAGCAGCCATGGTGCAGGGCCTAACTATGGCTACACCTTC. Looking up the rest from reference TRBV7-3 and TRBJ1-2 gives the full variable domain: GAGVSQTPSNKVTEKGKYVELRCDPISGHTALYWYRQSLGQGPEFLIYFQGTGAADDSGLPNDRFFAVRPEGSVSTLKIQRTERGDSAVYLCASSHGAGPNYGYTFGSGTRLTVV.

The chain uses TRBV6-5 and TRBJ2-7, with 9 bases lining up with TRBD2. Germline values: CDR1 MNHEY, CDR2 SVGAGI. The V gene end was trimmed by 4 bases and the J gene end by 4 bases; junction bases not matched to a gene: 11. This CDR3 spans 16 amino acids. CDR3: CASSSEGAGGHYEQYF. The CDR3 DNA reads TGTGCCAGCAGTTCCGAGGGGGCGGGAGGGCATTACGAGCAGTACTTC.

This chain joins TRBV9 and TRBJ2-5, with 9 positions matching TRBD1. Germline values: CDR1 SGDLS, CDR2 YYNGEE. V lost 2 bases and J lost 2; bases outside the gene matches: 7. The CDR3 totals 16 residues. CDR3 nucleotides: TGTGCCAGCAGCGTCACCCAACAGGGGGCGCAAGAGACCCAGTACTTC. Translated, it gives CASSVTQQGAQETQYF.

The chain joins TRBV9 to TRBJ2-2; no firm D call. The V gene lost 0 bases and the J gene lost 3 bases, with 12 bases spanning the gap. CDR1 SGDLS and CDR2 YYNGEE come from the germline V gene. The CDR3 has 16 amino acids. The chain's CDR3 is CASSVEDSRYTGELFF. Written as DNA, the CDR3 is TGTGCCAGCAGCGTAGAAGATAGCCGATACACCGGGGAGCTGTTTTTT.

The chain has TRBV9 and TRBJ2-3; D might be TRBD2 (5 bases). This CDR3 spans 17 amino acids. Germline loops: CDR1 SGDLS, CDR2 YYNGEE. The V end lost 0 bases, the J end lost 6 bases, and 20 bases lay between the germline ends. As DNA, the CDR3 is TGTGCCAGCAGCGTAGGAGGCCTCGGTATGCCGGGGGATACGCAGTATTTT. Protein sequence: CASSVGGLGMPGDTQYF.

This sequence joins TRBV30 and TRBJ2-5; D is possibly TRBD2 (5 bases). The CDR3 contains 14 residues. V was clipped by 0 bases and J by 4 bases, with 12 bases between them. CDR1 is GTSNPN, CDR2 SVGIG, per germline (reference sequence). CDR3 loop: CAWSVTGGGETQYF. The CDR3 DNA reads as TGTGCCTGGAGTGTAACCGGAGGAGGAGAGACCCAGTACTTC.

J is TRBJ2-3 and V is TRBV4-2; possibly TRBD1 for D (5 bases). The CDR3 is made up of 14 amino acids. Germline loops: CDR1 LGHNA, CDR2 YNFKEQ. The V end was cut by 4 bases, the J end by 1 base, with 9 bases between. The CDR3 loop reads CASSRQQRTDTQYF. DNA for the CDR3: TGTGCCAGCAGCCGACAGCAGCGCACAGATACGCAGTATTTT.

The chain uses TRBV14 and TRBJ1-2; D is unresolved. The CDR3 is 12 residues long. Germline values: CDR1 SGHDN, CDR2 FVKESK. V gave up 0 bases and J gave up 5 bases, with 4 bases separating them. CDR3 residues: CASSQDFYGYTF. The CDR3 nucleotides are TGTGCCAGCAGCCAAGACTTTTATGGCTACACCTTC.

The V gene is TRBV4-2, the J gene TRBJ2-2, with D tentatively TRBD2 (5 bases). V gave up 4 bases and J gave up 1 base, with 16 bases separating them. The CDR3 covers 17 residues. CDR1 and CDR2 (germline): LGHNA, YNFKEQ. The CDR3 DNA is TGTGCCAGCAGCCCCCCGGAGGCGTTTTTGAACACCGGGGAGCTGTTTTTT. Translated, it gives CASSPPEAFLNTGELFF.

The chain combines TRBV27 with TRBJ1-5; D is uncertain. Germline V gene lookup returns CDR1 MNHEY and CDR2 SMNVEV (reference sequence). The CDR3 has 19 amino acids. With 6 bases removed from V and 3 bases from J, the gap between germline ends came to 27 bases. The CDR3 coding sequence is TGTGCCAGCAGCCGAACACACCCTACTCTCCGGAGCTTCAATCAGCCCCAGCATTTT. This codes for CASSRTHPTLRSFNQPQHF.

The chain recombines TRBV5-1 with TRBJ1-1; TRBD1 matches at 7 bases. The CDR3 has 15 amino acids. V lost 2 bases, J lost 4 bases, and 8 bases stayed unmatched. CDR1 and CDR2 from the germline V gene are SGHRS and YFSETQ. DNA for the CDR3: TGCGCCAGCAGCTTAGGTAGGGGGCTGGGCACTGAAGCTTTCTTT. This sequence encodes CASSLGRGLGTEAFF. Using reference TRBV5-1 and TRBJ1-1 for the parts outside the CDR3, the full variable domain is KAGVTQTPRYLIKTRGQQVTLSCSPISGHRSVSWYQQTPGQGLQFLFEYFSETQRNKGNFPGRFSGRQFSNSRSEMNVSTLELGDSALYLCASSLGRGLGTEAFFGQGTRLTVV.

The chain combines TRBV11-2 with TRBJ2-5; a weak D match, TRBD1 (6 bases). V gave up 1 base and J gave up 7 bases, with 10 bases separating them. The CDR3 spans 13 residues. The germline gives CDR1 SGHAT, CDR2 FQNNGV. The CDR3 DNA reads as TGTGCCAGCAGCTTAGTAGCAGGGGCGACCCAGTACTTC. It translates to CASSLVAGATQYF.

This chain connects TRBV27 to TRBJ1-1; TRBD1 matches at 8 bases. Germline CDR1 is MNHEY and CDR2 is SMNVEV (reference sequence). The ends lost 1 base at V and 1 base at J; junction bases unmatched: 11. The CDR3 covers 18 residues. In nucleotides, the CDR3 is TGTGCCAGCAGTTTATTCGGCGTCGCGGGACAGGCGAACACTGAAGCTTTCTTT. This sequence encodes CASSLFGVAGQANTEAFF.

The J gene is TRBJ2-5, the V gene TRBV4-1; D gene ambiguous. Germline V gives CDR1 MGHRA, CDR2 YSYEKL. V lost 3 bases, J lost 3 bases, and 17 bases lay in between. This CDR3 is built from 16 residues. The chain's CDR3 is CASSQNANGQKETQYF. CDR3 nucleotide sequence: TGCGCCAGCAGCCAGAACGCAAATGGCCAGAAAGAGACCCAGTACTTC.

V usage is TRBV27 and J usage is TRBJ2-1, with TRBD1 identical over 7 bases. The CDR3 covers 16 residues. J was trimmed by 9 bases and V by 6 bases; bases with no gene match: 17. The germline gives CDR1 MNHEY, CDR2 SMNVEV (reference sequence). CDR3 amino acids: CASSPLRDSSQGEQFF. The CDR3 DNA sequence: TGTGCCAGCAGCCCACTCCGGGACAGCTCTCAAGGTGAGCAGTTCTTC.

This chain joins TRBV5-1 and TRBJ2-7; 12 bases are a match to TRBD1. The J segment lost 3 bases and the V segment lost 7 bases, leaving 2 bases of the junction unmatched. Per the germline V gene, CDR1 is SGHRS and CDR2 is YFSETQ. The CDR3 loop spans 13 amino acids. The CDR3 DNA is TGCGCCAGCGGGACAGGGGGCTTCTACGAGCAGTACTTC. It encodes CASGTGGFYEQYF.